This T cell receptor (beta chain) was obtained from a study of graft-versus-host responses after intestinal transplantation. Germline V CDR1 and CDR2: SGHTS, YDEGEE. V lost 4 bases to trimming and J lost 7 bases; unmatched junction nucleotides: 7. The CDR3 runs to 14 residues. TCRdb's copy holds only in-frame clones and misses some; the assay was immunoSEQ multiplex PCR. The data contain about 70,000 clones, nearly 90% of them seen just once; the ten biggest clones take up around 4%. In this sample, this clone turned up a few times. No antigen is known for it. The source of this sequence is a human donor who was the organ donor for an intestinal transplant. V is TRBV5-8 and J is TRBJ1-2; TRBD1 matches 10 bases. The starting material was unstimulated CD8+ T cells sorted from spleen or lymph node cells, obtained before transplant. DNA for the CDR3: TGTGCCAGCAGCGTGACAGGGGGCGCAGGTGGCTACACCTTC. As protein: CASSVTGGAGGYTF.